This T cell receptor beta chain was recovered during a study of response to subunit inactivated influenza vaccine (dated by TCRdb to between 2017 and 2018). As for the study more broadly: The study used deep quantitative T cell receptor repertoire profiling to track responses to a trivalent subunit inactivated influenza vaccine. Broader findings and caveats from the paper: According to the authors, only a limited number of new T cells may be recruited by each seasonal influenza vaccination.

This clonotype was detected many times. The specificity of this receptor is unknown. No much larger clone is present one base from it, and per-base qualities are unavailable. Receptors were amplified or captured by RT-PCR. Sequencing took place on an Illumina HiSeq 2500. TCRdb took the public reads, trimmed them with fastp at Q25, ran MiXCR for clone calling and kept in-frame beta chains. When rows share a CDR3 protein, they turn into one entry using the most common DNA and genes. In this sample the table shows a few hundred thousand distinct CDR3 sequences, around 15% of which occur a single time. 11% of the sample is taken by the ten largest. The CDR3, cysteine through phenylalanine, is 13 amino acids long. The sequence is cut down to CDR3 DNA, 39 bases in frame from base 1. The V and J ends are trimmed by 2 bases and 2 bases, leaving 6 bases between them. CDR1 and CDR2 are read off the germline V gene as SGHAT and FQNNGV.

The chain joins TRBV11-2 to TRBJ2-5; the D gene cannot be named for sure. Sample: PBMCs from blood, taken approximately 12 days after vaccination. The TCR sequence derives from a middle-aged man who received an inactivated influenza vaccine. Donor details come from another sample of the same person, matched by shared clones. The DNA is as follows: TGTGCCAGCAGCTTATACAGTCAAGAGACCCAGTACTTC. Its translation is CASSLYSQETQYF.